The 27 T cell receptor beta chains listed next were all sequenced from one sample in a study of cytomegalovirus exposure and HLA in healthy donors. Amplification used 60 Vbeta primers and 13 Jbeta primers. TCRdb's table, derived via immunoSEQ multiplex PCR, lists solely in-frame clones and lacks some. The table records some 130,000 clones, roughly 77% of them present only once. Sample: PBMCs. All receptors derive from a man between 25 and 39 years old in good health.

V usage is TRBV29-1 and J usage is TRBJ1-1, with 8 bases lining up with TRBD1. Germline loops: CDR1 SQVTM, CDR2 ANQGSEA. V shed 4 bases, J shed 3 bases, and the junction held 7 bases outside the gene matches. The length of the CDR3 is 14 residues. The CDR3 is CSVVGTGSHTEAFF. The CDR3 nucleotides read TGCAGCGTTGTTGGGACAGGATCCCACACTGAAGCTTTCTTT. The full variable domain, its missing parts supplied by reference TRBV29-1 and TRBJ1-1, is SAVISQKPSRDICQRGTSLTIQCQVDSQVTMMFWYRQQPGQSLTLIATANQGSEATYESGFVIDKFPISRPNLTFSTLTVSNMSPEDSSIYLCSVVGTGSHTEAFFGQGTRLTVV.

The rearrangement uses TRBV7-3 and TRBJ2-2; TRBD2 might be the D (6 bases). CDR3 length equals 18 residues. Germline CDR1 reads SGHTA; CDR2 reads FQGTGA. Trimming removed 5 bases at V and 7 bases at J, with 26 bases between. This CDR3 reads CASSPPNGGGIRGGELFF. CDR3 DNA: TGTGCCAGCAGCCCCCCCAACGGGGGAGGCATCCGTGGCGGGGAGCTGTTTTTT.

Details on this clone: The sample holds other DNA sequences that translate to the same CDR3. The V and J genes are TRBV11-3 and TRBJ1-5; D call uncertain. Germline V lookup: CDR1 SGHNT, CDR2 YENEEA. Trimming left V 0 bases short and J 7 bases short, with 7 bases between. The CDR3 totals 13 residues. As DNA, the CDR3 is TGTGCCAGCAGCTTAGAGGAGGGCCAGCCCCAGCATTTT. Encoded protein: CASSLEEGQPQHF. The variable domain in full, completed from reference TRBV11-3 and TRBJ1-5, reads EAGVVQSPRYKIIEKKQPVAFWCNPISGHNTLYWYLQNLGQGPELLIRYENEEAVDDSQLPKDRFSAERLKGVDSTLKIQPAELGDSAVYLCASSLEEGQPQHFGDGTRLSIL.

The rearrangement uses TRBV30 and TRBJ2-1; maybe TRBD1 (6 bases). The germline gives CDR1 GTSNPN, CDR2 SVGIG (reference sequence). The CDR3 is 13 amino acids. Trimming stripped 4 bases from V and 5 bases from J, with 12 bases between. This CDR3 is CAWIWTEHNEQFF. CDR3 coding DNA: TGTGCCTGGATTTGGACAGAGCACAATGAGCAGTTCTTC.

The V gene is TRBV28, the J gene TRBJ2-1; TRBD2 agrees at 9 bases. CDR3 length equals 14 residues. Germline V CDR1 and CDR2: MDHEN, SYDVKM. The V and J ends lost 7 bases and 7 bases, in that order; junction bases with no gene match: 8. CDR3: CASKGLATGNEQFF. CDR3 DNA sequence: TGTGCCAGCAAAGGACTAGCGACGGGAAATGAGCAGTTCTTC.

Details on this clone: One junction end disagrees with the germline gene, perhaps due to a read error. V is TRBV7-9 and J is TRBJ2-2; no reliable D call. Germline values: CDR1 SEHNR, CDR2 FQNEAQ (reference sequence). This CDR3 is built from 11 residues. The CDR3 DNA sequence: TGTTCCAGCAGCTTGATAGAGGAGCTGTTTTTT. It specifies CSSSLIEELFF.

The chain joins TRBV7-8 to TRBJ2-5; D is perhaps TRBD1 (5 bases). CDR3 size: 18 residues. The ends were cut back, 1 base at V and 5 bases at J, with 23 bases in the middle. The germline gives CDR1 SGHVS, CDR2 FQNEAQ. In DNA, the CDR3 is TGTGCCAGCAGCTTAGTTGCGTACGGAACAGGCCGACTGGAGACCCAGTACTTC. This gives the protein CASSLVAYGTGRLETQYF.

The chain carries TRBV29-1 and TRBJ2-5; TRBD1 is a possible D gene (6 bases). V lost 7 bases and J lost 9, with 15 bases in between. Germline V gene sequence: CDR1 SQVTM, CDR2 ANQGSEA. The CDR3 spans 11 residues. The CDR3 loop is CSATDRLPQYF. CDR3 bases: TGCAGCGCTACGGACAGATTGCCCCAGTACTTC.

The chain uses TRBV23-1 and TRBJ2-1; D unresolved. TRBV23-1 belongs to the ORF category, with a function that is uncertain. The CDR3 extends over 14 amino acids. V was pared by 8 bases and J by 2 bases, with 13 bases between. The CDR3 loop reads CASFPGATYNEQFF. The CDR3 coding sequence is TGCGCCAGCTTTCCAGGCGCGACCTACAATGAGCAGTTCTTC.

CDR3 amino acids: CASSPGQAFYEQYF. The CDR3 bases are TGTGCCAGTTCCCCGGGACAGGCTTTTTACGAGCAGTACTTC. The chain employs TRBV6-6 and TRBJ2-7; 8 bases match TRBD1. The CDR3 consists of 14 residues. From germline, CDR1 is MNHNY and CDR2 SVGAGI (reference sequence). Germline trimming cut 9 bases from V and 4 bases from J; bases unmatched to any gene: 11.

The V call is TRBV6-5, the J call TRBJ1-4; weak D call: TRBD1 (5 bases). Between the trimmed V and J ends, which lost 7 bases and 8 bases, there was a span of 14 bases. Per germline, CDR1 MNHEY and CDR2 SVGAGI. The CDR3 has 13 residues. In nucleotides, the CDR3 is TGTGCCAGCAAGCGGGGCAGTCGGGAAAAACTGTTTTTT. Encoded protein: CASKRGSREKLFF.

The chain carries TRBV7-6 and TRBJ2-7, with 11 bases that match TRBD1. The germline CDR1 and CDR2 sequences are SGHVS and FNYEAQ. V lost 5 bases, J lost 2 bases, and 2 bases stayed unmatched. The CDR3 length is 14 residues. CDR3 bases: TGTGCCAGCAGCGCGGGACAGGGGGCCTACGAGCAGTACTTC. Its translation is CASSAGQGAYEQYF.

The chain joins TRBV19 to TRBJ1-4; D is perhaps TRBD1 (5 bases). This CDR3 is 15 amino acids long. In germline, CDR1 is LNHDA, CDR2 SQIVND (reference sequence). V lost 3 bases, J lost 6 bases, and 14 bases lay in between. This chain's CDR3 is CASSITTGGDEKLFF. CDR3 nucleotide sequence: TGTGCCAGTAGTATCACTACTGGAGGGGATGAAAAACTGTTTTTT.

The chain joins TRBV9 to TRBJ1-2; D is unclear. The V and J ends lost 0 bases and 0 bases respectively, with 6 bases between them. The CDR3 consists of 14 residues. Germline V CDR1 and CDR2: SGDLS, YYNGEE. DNA for the CDR3: TGTGCCAGCAGCGTAGCGACAACTAACTATGGCTACACCTTC. Its translation is CASSVATTNYGYTF.

This chain uses TRBV4-1 with TRBJ2-2; the match to TRBD1 covers 9 bases. This CDR3 is 17 amino acids long. J was trimmed by 5 bases and V by 2 bases; bases with no gene match: 9. Germline V gene data show CDR1 as MGHRA and CDR2 as YSYEKL. The CDR3, as DNA: TGCGCCAGCAGCCAACCCCCGACAGGGGGAGGTACCGGGGAGCTGTTTTTT. Translating it yields CASSQPPTGGGTGELFF.

In nucleotides, the CDR3 is TGTGCCAGCAGCTTAACAGGAGGCGGCGACAATGAGCAGTTCTTC. It specifies CASSLTGGGDNEQFF. The chain has TRBV7-3 and TRBJ2-1, with a possible D match to TRBD2 (5 bases). With 0 bases removed from V and 5 bases from J, the gap between germline ends came to 11 bases. The CDR3 consists of 15 residues. The germline V gene encodes CDR1 SGHTA and CDR2 FQGTGA.

The chain links TRBV6-6 to TRBJ2-7; perhaps TRBD2 as D (6 bases). CDR3 size: 14 residues. Germline V lookup: CDR1 MNHNY, CDR2 SVGAGI (reference sequence). Trimming removed 0 bases from V and 6 bases from J, with 12 bases in between. DNA for the CDR3: TGTGCCAGCAGTTACTCGGAGCGGGCGATCGAGCAGTACTTC. It yields the protein CASSYSERAIEQYF.

The J gene is TRBJ2-3, the V gene TRBV7-6; the D gene is possibly TRBD2 (5 bases). CDR3 size: 16 residues. Deletions cut 1 base from V and 7 bases from J, with 18 bases between. The V gene's germline CDR1 is SGHVS and CDR2 FNYEAQ. The CDR3 is CASSLGVIGISHTQYF. CDR3 nucleotide sequence: TGTGCCAGCAGCTTAGGGGTCATCGGGATCTCCCATACGCAGTATTTT.

This clone was observed once. This chain connects TRBV7-8 to TRBJ1-5; D is ambiguous. The CDR3 consists of 16 residues. The V gene's germline CDR1 is SGHVS and CDR2 FQNEAQ. V was trimmed by 4 bases and J by 2 bases, leaving 15 bases between them. CDR3 residues: CASSSEEGWGNQPQHF. The CDR3 nucleotides are TGTGCCAGCAGCTCAGAGGAGGGTTGGGGCAATCAGCCCCAGCATTTT. Looking up the rest from reference TRBV7-8 and TRBJ1-5 gives the full variable domain: GAGVSQSPRYKVAKRGQDVALRCDPISGHVSLFWYQQALGQGPEFLTYFQNEAQLDKSGLPSDRFFAERPEGSVSTLKIQRTQQEDSAVYLCASSSEEGWGNQPQHFGDGTRLSIL.

V gene TRBV4-1 combines with J gene TRBJ2-7, with D maybe TRBD2 (6 bases). Per the germline V gene, CDR1 is MGHRA and CDR2 is YSYEKL. This CDR3 has 16 amino acids. Trimming removed 1 base from V and 3 bases from J, with 16 bases in between. The CDR3 is CASSQAATGLLYEQYF. The CDR3 coding sequence is TGCGCCAGCAGCCAAGCGGCAACGGGACTCCTCTACGAGCAGTACTTC.

The CDR3 reads CASSTELNEQFF. The CDR3 DNA is TGTGCCAGCAGCACAGAGCTAAATGAGCAGTTCTTC. The genes are TRBV7-6 and TRBJ2-1; D not resolved. The V end lost 5 bases, the J end lost 7 bases, and 9 bases lay between the germline ends. The CDR3 extends over 12 amino acids. From germline, CDR1 is SGHVS and CDR2 FNYEAQ. Complete variable domain (other parts from reference TRBV7-6 and TRBJ2-1): GAGVSQSPRYKVTKRGQDVALRCDPISGHVSLYWYRQALGQGPEFLTYFNYEAQQDKSGLPNDRFSAERPEGSISTLTIQRTEQRDSAMYRCASSTELNEQFFGPGTRLTVL.

This clone was seen just once. Other DNA variants within this sample encode the same CDR3. The chain recombines TRBV2 with TRBJ1-5; 10 nucleotides align to TRBD1. The CDR3 spans 14 residues. Germline assignment: CDR1 SNHLY and CDR2 FYNNEI. V dropped 6 bases and J dropped 2; count of bases not matched to a gene: 1. CDR3 amino acids: CASSGTGGNQPQHF. CDR3 nucleotides: TGTGCCAGCAGCGGGACAGGGGGCAATCAGCCCCAGCATTTT.

There are a few counts of this clone. The CDR3 DNA sequence: TGTGCCAGCAGCCACGGACTCCTAAATGAGCAGTTCTTC. It encodes CASSHGLLNEQFF. The chain uses TRBV14 and TRBJ2-1; D is possibly TRBD2 (5 bases). This CDR3 has 13 residues. CDR1 is SGHDN and CDR2 is FVKESK in the germline V gene. Trimming took off 3 bases at V and 7 bases at J, with 10 bases between the two ends.

This clone was seen a single time. The chain recombines TRBV19 with TRBJ1-2, with 8 bases aligning to TRBD1. Germline CDR1 LNHDA, CDR2 SQIVND (reference sequence). The CDR3 spans 14 residues. Trimming took 5 bases from V and 7 from J; bases not matched to a gene: 9. DNA of the CDR3: TGTGCCAGTAGTGGGGTGGGGACAGGTGGTGGCTACACCTTC. Translation: CASSGVGTGGGYTF.

This clone was found once. This rearrangement joins TRBV28 to TRBJ2-7; 12 nucleotides match TRBD2. There are 16 residues in the CDR3. V dropped 5 bases and J dropped 7; count of bases not matched to a gene: 12. Germline CDR1 MDHEN, CDR2 SYDVKM. The CDR3 DNA reads TGTGCCAGCAGTCTTTTGTCTAGCGGGGGGGGGATAGAGCAGTACTTC. It codes for CASSLLSSGGGIEQYF.

This rearrangement joins TRBV15 to TRBJ2-7; no reliable D call. Germline lookup yields CDR1 LNHNV and CDR2 YYDKDF (reference sequence). The length of the CDR3 is 12 residues. Trimming took 3 bases from V and 5 from J, leaving 8 bases between them. The CDR3 DNA reads as TGTGCCACCAGCAGGAATGGCAACGAGCAGTACTTC. Amino acid sequence: CATSRNGNEQYF.

The chain combines TRBV5-6 with TRBJ1-1; D is uncertain. The V end lost 1 base, the J end lost 10 bases, and 11 bases lay between the germline ends. Germline CDR1 is SGHDT and CDR2 is YYEEEE. There are 12 residues in the CDR3. The CDR3 is CASSLTLAGAFF. CDR3 DNA sequence: TGTGCCAGCAGCTTGACCCTGGCGGGAGCTTTCTTT.